Presented here are 22 T cell receptor beta chains from one specimen sequenced in a study of cytomegalovirus exposure and HLA in healthy donors. Amplification used 60 Vbeta primers and 13 Jbeta primers. This table comes from immunoSEQ multiplex PCR, and its TCRdb copy is limited to in-frame clones, with some not included. The repertoire holds about 250,000 clones, with under 80% as singletons. Sequencing was carried out using PBMCs. These receptors all come from a female donor in good health and CMV-seronegative.

The chain combines TRBV4-1 with TRBJ2-5; 10 nucleotides match TRBD2. The CDR3 loop spans 14 amino acids. Trimming removed 6 bases from V and 5 bases from J; junction bases left unmatched: 6. In germline, CDR1 is MGHRA, CDR2 YSYEKL. CDR3 region: CASRASGSPETQYF. The CDR3 DNA is TGCGCCAGCAGGGCTAGCGGGAGTCCGGAGACCCAGTACTTC.

The chain employs TRBV4-1 and TRBJ2-7, with D perhaps TRBD2 (6 bases). Trimming removed 1 base from V and 6 bases from J, with 22 bases in between. The CDR3 sequence is 17 residues long. Germline-derived CDR1 and CDR2 are MGHRA and YSYEKL. The CDR3 DNA reads TGCGCCAGCAGCCAAGTCGTCATGGGAGGTCGGTTCGGCGAGCAGTACTTC. Translated, it gives CASSQVVMGGRFGEQYF.

The V and J genes are TRBV7-6 and TRBJ2-1; D not resolved. This CDR3 is built from 14 residues. CDR1 and CDR2 from the germline V gene are SGHVS and FNYEAQ. Deletions cut 3 bases from V and 3 bases from J, with 9 bases between. Written as DNA, the CDR3 is TGTGCCAGCAGCTTGCGCCGGTACTACAATGAGCAGTTCTTC. Encoded protein: CASSLRRYYNEQFF.

The V call is TRBV6-5, the J call TRBJ2-1, with 7 bases identical to TRBD2. V shed 8 bases and J 4 bases; nucleotides not matched to a gene: 5. The germline V gene has CDR1 MNHEY and CDR2 SVGAGI. This CDR3 has 13 residues. Here the CDR3 DNA reads TGTGCCAGCGCGGGAGTGGAGTACAATGAGCAGTTCTTC. This translates into CASAGVEYNEQFF.

The CDR3 DNA sequence: TGTGCCAGCAGCTTAGGGGTTGCGGGAGCAGATGAGCAGTTCTTC. Amino acid sequence: CASSLGVAGADEQFF. The chain has TRBV7-3 and TRBJ2-1; 7 bases line up with TRBD2. In germline, CDR1 is SGHTA, CDR2 FQGTGA. This CDR3 is built from 15 residues. The trim removed 2 bases at V and 8 bases at J, leaving 9 bases unmatched.

V gene TRBV28 combines with J gene TRBJ2-3; 7 bases are a match to TRBD2. CDR3 length equals 18 residues. CDR1 and CDR2 (germline): MDHEN, SYDVKM. With 4 bases clipped from V and 0 bases from J, the junction kept 13 bases outside the gene matches. CDR3 sequence: CASSYTVRRDYSTDTQYF. CDR3 DNA sequence: TGTGCCAGCAGTTATACGGTTCGCCGGGACTACAGCACAGATACGCAGTATTTT.

The rearrangement uses TRBV5-6 and TRBJ1-6, with TRBD1 matching 7 bases. CDR1 is SGHDT, CDR2 YYEEEE, per germline. Unmatched junction bases numbered 5, after V lost 1 base and J lost 7 bases. The CDR3 is made up of 15 amino acids. The CDR3 loop is CASSLIQGQNSPLHF. The CDR3 coding sequence is TGTGCCAGCAGCTTGATACAGGGACAGAATTCACCCCTCCACTTT.

The chain has TRBV2 and TRBJ2-3, with 10 nucleotides matching TRBD2. With 5 bases clipped from V and 5 bases from J, the junction kept 4 bases outside the gene matches. CDR3 length equals 14 residues. The V gene's germline CDR1 is SNHLY and CDR2 FYNNEI. The CDR3 nucleotides are TGTGCCAGCAGTAAACTAGCGGGGAGAGATACGCAGTATTTT. It yields the protein CASSKLAGRDTQYF.

The rearrangement links TRBV28 to TRBJ2-3; 10 bases are shared with TRBD2. Germline V CDR1 and CDR2: MDHEN, SYDVKM. The CDR3 has 12 residues. Trimming cost V 11 bases and J 3 bases; bases outside gene matches: 2. Here the CDR3 DNA reads TGTGCCGCTAGCGGGAGAACAGATACGCAGTATTTT. Its translation: CAASGRTDTQYF.

The chain recombines TRBV5-8 with TRBJ2-2; no clear D. Germline CDR1 SGHTS, CDR2 YDEGEE. The germline V and J ends were trimmed by 2 bases and 4 bases, with 21 bases remaining between them. The CDR3 consists of 18 residues. The DNA for the CDR3 is TGTGCCAGCAGCTTCCCGACGGGTTGGTTGGCCTTCACCGGGGAGCTGTTTTTT. Translating it yields CASSFPTGWLAFTGELFF.

This clone was picked up a small number of times. The gene calls are TRBV27 and TRBJ1-1; maybe TRBD1 (6 bases). Trimming stripped 4 bases from V and 6 bases from J, with 12 bases between. Germline loops: CDR1 MNHEY, CDR2 SMNVEV (reference sequence). The CDR3 consists of 13 residues. The CDR3 DNA sequence: TGTGCCAGCAGTTCAACAGGGTGGGCTGAAGCTTTCTTT. This translates into CASSSTGWAEAFF.

In its sample, this clone was seen a few times. The V call is TRBV28, the J call TRBJ2-4; no firm D call. Germline CDR1 is MDHEN and CDR2 is SYDVKM. V shed 1 base and J shed 0 bases, with 7 bases lying between them. There are 15 residues in the CDR3. This CDR3 is CASSLSEQAKNIQYF. CDR3 DNA: TGTGCCAGCAGTTTATCTGAACAAGCCAAAAACATTCAGTACTTC.

The rearrangement uses TRBV28 and TRBJ1-1, with D possibly being TRBD1 (6 bases). This CDR3 contains 15 residues. The germline V gene has CDR1 MDHEN and CDR2 SYDVKM. V was clipped by 6 bases and J by 1 base, with 15 bases between them. The CDR3: CASSHGGRGNTEAFF. Here the CDR3 DNA reads TGTGCCAGCAGCCATGGGGGCAGGGGGAACACTGAAGCTTTCTTT.

The gene calls are TRBV5-1 and TRBJ2-3; D possibly corresponds to TRBD1 (6 bases). The CDR3 covers 14 residues. The germline V gene encodes CDR1 SGHRS and CDR2 YFSETQ. V was pared by 0 bases and J by 5 bases, with 10 bases between. The CDR3: CASSLDTGIDTQYF. CDR3 bases: TGCGCCAGCAGCTTGGATACAGGGATAGATACGCAGTATTTT.

The gene calls are TRBV5-5 and TRBJ2-3, with 12 positions matching TRBD2. Losses at the gene ends were 1 base for V and 5 bases for J; bases not matched to a gene: 5. Germline V gene sequence: CDR1 SGHKS, CDR2 YYEKEE (reference sequence). The length of the CDR3 is 16 residues. CDR3 region: CASSLMTSGSQDTQYF. CDR3 DNA: TGTGCCAGCAGCTTGATGACTAGCGGGAGTCAAGATACGCAGTATTTT.

This clone appeared a few times. The gene calls are TRBV10-3 and TRBJ2-7, with TRBD2 matching over 8 bases. The germline V gene encodes CDR1 ENHRY and CDR2 SYGVKD. Trimming at V came to 11 bases and at J to 4 bases, leaving 13 bases not matched to a gene. The CDR3 consists of 14 residues. CDR3 in amino acids: CAAGGSGTPYEQYF. DNA of the CDR3: TGTGCCGCGGGGGGTAGCGGGACCCCGTACGAGCAGTACTTC.

This sequence joins TRBV14 and TRBJ2-5, with 7 bases that match TRBD2. The length of the CDR3 is 17 residues. After removal of 1 base from V and 1 base from J, the junction contained 9 bases not matched to a gene. CDR1 is SGHDN, CDR2 FVKESK, per germline. The CDR3 sequence: CASSQAQSSGAQETQYF. The DNA for the CDR3 is TGTGCCAGCAGCCAAGCCCAGTCTAGCGGAGCCCAAGAGACCCAGTACTTC.

This clone appeared a few times. The J gene is TRBJ1-1, the V gene TRBV11-2; possible D gene TRBD1, 6 bases. V was pared by 0 bases and J by 9 bases, with 8 bases between. Per germline, CDR1 SGHAT and CDR2 FQNNGV. The CDR3 spans 12 residues. The CDR3 reads CASSLDGTQAFF. DNA for the CDR3: TGTGCCAGCAGCTTAGATGGGACACAAGCTTTCTTT.

This clone appeared a few times. This sequence joins TRBV16 and TRBJ1-2; 8 bases are a match to TRBD1. The CDR3 is 14 amino acids. The trim removed 7 bases at V and 8 bases at J, leaving 12 bases unmatched. Per germline, CDR1 KGHSY and CDR2 FQNENV. CDR3 sequence (DNA): TGTGCCAGCACTCCAAGAGGCTCAGGGGGCGGCTACACCTTC. Translating it yields CASTPRGSGGGYTF.

The chain links TRBV7-3 to TRBJ2-2; 9 bases map to TRBD2. Germline lookup yields CDR1 SGHTA and CDR2 FQGTGA. With 4 bases clipped from V and 8 bases from J, the junction kept 14 bases outside the gene matches. This CDR3 has 17 amino acids. CDR3 sequence reads: CASSSPGSGRVDGELFF. The DNA for the CDR3 is TGTGCCAGCAGCTCCCCGGGTAGCGGGAGAGTTGATGGGGAGCTGTTTTTT.

V usage is TRBV19 and J usage is TRBJ2-1; 10 nucleotides align to TRBD2. Unmatched junction bases numbered 11, after V lost 5 bases and J lost 7 bases. Germline CDR1 is LNHDA and CDR2 is SQIVND (reference sequence). The CDR3 runs 16 residues. CDR3: CASSLPGTSVKNEQFF. CDR3 coding DNA: TGTGCCAGTAGTTTACCCGGGACTAGCGTTAAGAATGAGCAGTTCTTC.

The J gene is TRBJ2-7, the V gene TRBV6-1; perhaps TRBD1 as D (6 bases). V shed 4 bases and J shed 4 bases, with 8 bases lying between them. Germline V gene sequence: CDR1 MNHNS, CDR2 SASEGT. There are 12 residues in the CDR3. CDR3 loop: CASSVGGYEQYF. CDR3 DNA: TGTGCCAGCAGTGTAGGGGGTTACGAGCAGTACTTC.